This T cell receptor beta chain was found in a study of blood T cells in healthy people across ages. Study background: For every two T cells, template switching captured about one barcoded beta molecule.

This clonotype was counted a few times. Antigen: not known. Germline V lookup: CDR1 SGHRS, CDR2 YFSETQ. Trimming removed 2 bases at V and 1 base at J, with 20 bases between. This CDR3 is 18 amino acids long. Alongside a J-beta primer mix, a sample-barcoded 5' primer served in a second PCR lasting about 7 to 11 cycles. Each cDNA molecule was tagged by a template-switch adaptor that had 12 random nucleotides. TCRdb re-analysed the 5' RACE reads in MiXCR, keeping a single row per CDR3 protein. The sample lists roughly 800,000 distinct CDR3 sequences; about 37% were seen once. General study results and limits: In older individuals, TCR beta diversity per million T cells was lower, falling roughly linearly with age.

Per-sample yields of isolated PBMCs were at least 6 million. The sequence was collected from a man younger than 30 in good health. The V and J genes are TRBV5-1 and TRBJ2-3, with D hard to call. Sequenced: blood. The DNA of the CDR3 is TGCGCCAGCAGCTTAAGGGAAGGAAGAAGCTTGCGCACAGATACGCAGTATTTT. It codes for CASSLREGRSLRTDTQYF. The whole variable domain, remainder taken from reference TRBV5-1 and TRBJ2-3, is KAGVTQTPRYLIKTRGQQVTLSCSPISGHRSVSWYQQTPGQGLQFLFEYFSETQRNKGNFPGRFSGRQFSNSRSEMNVSTLELGDSALYLCASSLREGRSLRTDTQYFGPGTRLTVL.